This is a list of T cell receptor beta chains from one sample in a study of T cells in Graves' hyperthyroidism and ophthalmopathy. MiXCR, applied by TCRdb to the multiplex PCR reads, yields one record per CDR3 protein. Here the sample spans about 400,000 distinct CDR3 sequences, 14% being singletons. The sequencing sample was made of blood. The receptor set was obtained from a woman aged 25 to 39 with Graves' ophthalmopathy. Each CDR3 is given with its conserved first and last residue. D genes are given only for firm matches. Clone size is shown for a subset of rows, as once, few, many or a class of expanded clone.

v_gene: TRBV10-3
abundance: .
j_gene: TRBJ2-6
d_gene: .
CDR3aa: CAITVGPSGTNVLTF
CDR3nt: TGTGCCATCACGGTGGGCCCGTCTGGGACCAACGTCCTGACTTTC

v_gene: TRBV19
abundance: .
j_gene: TRBJ1-1
d_gene: .
CDR3aa: CASGRDFGTEAFF
CDR3nt: TGTGCCAGTGGAAGGGATTTTGGCACTGAAGCTTTCTTT

v_gene: TRBV7-9
abundance: many
j_gene: TRBJ2-5
d_gene: .
CDR3aa: CASSFEDQETQYF
CDR3nt: TGTGCCAGCAGCTTCGAGGACCAAGAGACCCAGTACTTC

v_gene: TRBV20-1
abundance: many
j_gene: TRBJ2-7
d_gene: TRBD1
CDR3aa: CSASDTDRVYEQYF
CDR3nt: TGCAGTGCTAGTGACACCGACAGGGTCTACGAGCAGTACTTC

v_gene: TRBV12-5
abundance: many
j_gene: TRBJ1-1
d_gene: TRBD1
CDR3aa: CASARQGGYTEAFF
CDR3nt: TGTGCTAGTGCCCGTCAGGGGGGATACACTGAAGCTTTCTTT

v_gene: TRBV24-1
abundance: few
j_gene: TRBJ2-3
d_gene: .
CDR3aa: CATSDFTDTQYF
CDR3nt: TGTGCCACCAGTGATTTCACAGATACGCAGTATTTT

v_gene: TRBV7-2
abundance: many
j_gene: TRBJ2-7
d_gene: TRBD2
CDR3aa: CASSLLAGGGEQYF
CDR3nt: TGTGCCAGCAGCTTACTAGCGGGGGGTGGCGAGCAGTACTTC

v_gene: TRBV4-1
abundance: few
j_gene: TRBJ1-4
d_gene: TRBD1
CDR3aa: CASSPGQGALMNEKLFF
CDR3nt: TGCGCCAGCAGCCCGGGACAGGGGGCGCTAATGAATGAAAAACTGTTTTTT

v_gene: TRBV2
abundance: many
j_gene: TRBJ2-3
d_gene: .
CDR3aa: CASRTGRGADTQYF
CDR3nt: TGTGCCAGCAGGACAGGGAGGGGCGCAGATACGCAGTATTTT

v_gene: TRBV20-1
abundance: many
j_gene: TRBJ1-1
d_gene: TRBD1
CDR3aa: CSARDGDRGGTEAFF
CDR3nt: TGCAGTGCTAGAGATGGTGACAGGGGAGGCACTGAAGCTTTCTTT

v_gene: TRBV20-1
abundance: many
j_gene: TRBJ1-4
d_gene: .
CDR3aa: CSASQPDEKLFF
CDR3nt: TGCAGTGCTAGCCAACCGGATGAAAAACTGTTTTTT

v_gene: TRBV27
abundance: .
j_gene: TRBJ1-1
d_gene: TRBD1
CDR3aa: CASSPRTGGGNTEAFF
CDR3nt: TGTGCCAGCAGTCCTCGGACAGGGGGGGGGAACACTGAAGCTTTCTTT

v_gene: TRBV10-2
abundance: few
j_gene: TRBJ1-1
d_gene: .
CDR3aa: CASSANGIASVNTEAFF
CDR3nt: TGCGCCAGCAGTGCCAACGGAATTGCTAGTGTGAACACTGAAGCTTTCTTT

v_gene: TRBV7-9
abundance: many
j_gene: TRBJ1-1
d_gene: .
CDR3aa: CASSPGAAEAFF
CDR3nt: TGTGCCAGCAGCCCTGGGGCTGCCGAAGCTTTCTTT

v_gene: TRBV7-3
abundance: .
j_gene: TRBJ1-2
d_gene: .
CDR3aa: CASSHGGSYGYTF
CDR3nt: TGTGCCAGCAGCCACGGCGGCAGCTATGGCTACACCTTC

v_gene: TRBV6-1
abundance: many
j_gene: TRBJ2-5
d_gene: TRBD2
CDR3aa: CASSDPSGAETQYF
CDR3nt: TGTGCCAGCAGTGACCCCAGCGGGGCGGAGACCCAGTACTTC

v_gene: TRBV12-3/TRBV12-4
abundance: many
j_gene: TRBJ1-2
d_gene: TRBD1
CDR3aa: CASRTGKNYGYTF
CDR3nt: TGTGCCAGCAGGACAGGGAAAAACTATGGCTACACCTTC

v_gene: TRBV6-1
abundance: many
j_gene: TRBJ2-7
d_gene: .
CDR3aa: CASSKDYVPYEQYF
CDR3nt: TGTGCCAGCAGTAAAGATTACGTCCCCTACGAGCAGTACTTC

v_gene: TRBV6-5
abundance: many
j_gene: TRBJ1-1
d_gene: TRBD1
CDR3aa: CANSYNRGRRNTEAFF
CDR3nt: TGTGCCAACAGTTACAACAGGGGGCGAAGAAACACTGAAGCTTTCTTT